The 24 T cell receptor beta chains in this list originate from one sample, sequenced in a study of blood T cells in healthy people across ages. A second PCR, run for about 6 to 11 cycles, used a sample-barcoded 5' primer plus a J-beta primer mix. TCRdb redid the calling of the 5' RACE reads with MiXCR, one entry per CDR3 protein. Here the sample spans approximately 800,000 distinct CDR3 sequences, around 62% being singletons. Sequenced sample: blood. Receptor source: a man younger than 45 in good health.

The chain uses TRBV30 and TRBJ2-1; D gene uncertain. CDR1 GTSNPN and CDR2 SVGIG come from the germline V gene (reference sequence). The V and J ends lost 4 bases and 8 bases respectively, with 12 bases between them. The CDR3 runs to 12 residues. In DNA, the CDR3 is TGTGCCTGGACTTCAAACCGGGATGAGCAGTTCTTC. Translated: CAWTSNRDEQFF.

This chain joins TRBV10-3 and TRBJ1-6; D uncertain. There are 14 residues in the CDR3. Trimming took off 3 bases at V and 10 bases at J, with 13 bases between the two ends. From germline, CDR1 is ENHRY and CDR2 SYGVKD. DNA for the CDR3: TGTGCCATCAGTGACGGATGGACCTACTCACCCCTCCACTTT. Encoded protein: CAISDGWTYSPLHF.

The chain has TRBV7-2 and TRBJ2-5; possibly TRBD1 for D (5 bases). This CDR3 is 14 amino acids long. Trimming took off 5 bases at V and 4 bases at J, with 14 bases between the two ends. Germline CDR1 reads SGHTA; CDR2 reads FQGNSA. CDR3 loop: CASSSRGMGETQYF. In nucleotides, the CDR3 is TGTGCCAGCAGCAGTAGGGGAATGGGAGAGACCCAGTACTTC.

The J gene is TRBJ2-3, the V gene TRBV5-1; TRBD2 aligns across 10 bases. CDR3 size: 17 residues. Germline V CDR1 and CDR2: SGHRS, YFSETQ. V shed 4 bases and J 3 bases; nucleotides not matched to a gene: 11. The CDR3 here is CASSAWASGGITDTQYF. The CDR3 DNA reads as TGCGCCAGCAGCGCCTGGGCTAGCGGGGGTATAACAGATACGCAGTATTTT.

The rearrangement uses TRBV2 and TRBJ2-1; TRBD2 matches at 12 bases. The junction had 5 bases not matched to a gene; V was cut back by 2 bases and J by 3 bases. This CDR3 is 17 amino acids long. Germline CDR1 reads SNHLY; CDR2 reads FYNNEI. The DNA of the CDR3 is TGTGCCAGCAGTGAATGGCCTAGCGGGGGGGGCTACAATGAGCAGTTCTTC. The encoded protein is CASSEWPSGGGYNEQFF.

The J gene is TRBJ2-7, the V gene TRBV28, with a tentative D call TRBD2 (7 bases). Trimming pared 8 bases from V and 2 bases from J, leaving 19 bases between. The CDR3 consists of 15 residues. CDR1 MDHEN and CDR2 SYDVKM come from the germline V gene. DNA for the CDR3: TGTGCCAGCTCCTTCGTTAGGGAGGGGGCCTACGAGCAGTACTTC. Protein product: CASSFVREGAYEQYF.

This clonotype has only a few counts. Here the CDR3 reads CASIGTGELFF. The CDR3 DNA reads as TGCGCCAGCATAGGGACCGGGGAGCTGTTTTTT. This chain links TRBV5-1 with TRBJ2-2; no clear D gene. V shed 6 bases and J shed 5 bases, with 5 bases lying between them. The germline V gene encodes CDR1 SGHRS and CDR2 YFSETQ. This CDR3 is 11 amino acids long. The full variable domain, with the rest looked up from reference TRBV5-1 and TRBJ2-2, is KAGVTQTPRYLIKTRGQQVTLSCSPISGHRSVSWYQQTPGQGLQFLFEYFSETQRNKGNFPGRFSGRQFSNSRSEMNVSTLELGDSALYLCASIGTGELFFGEGSRLTVL.

There are a few counts of this clonotype. This chain connects TRBV28 to TRBJ2-7, with 7 bases lining up with TRBD1. V dropped 2 bases and J dropped 3; count of bases not matched to a gene: 7. The CDR3 covers 15 residues. Germline V gene sequence: CDR1 MDHEN, CDR2 SYDVKM. The CDR3 loop is CASSLLGQPGYEQYF. CDR3 nucleotide sequence: TGTGCCAGCAGTTTACTGGGACAGCCGGGCTACGAGCAGTACTTC. The whole variable domain, remainder taken from reference TRBV28 and TRBJ2-7, is DVKVTQSSRYLVKRTGEKVFLECVQDMDHENMFWYRQDPGLGLRLIYFSYDVKMKEKGDIPEGYSVSREKKERFSLILESASTNQTSMYLCASSLLGQPGYEQYFGPGTRLTVT.

This rearrangement joins TRBV13 to TRBJ1-2; TRBD1 matches at 7 bases. This CDR3 has 14 residues. Germline V gene sequence: CDR1 PRHDT, CDR2 FYEKMQ (reference sequence). The V segment lost 5 bases and the J segment 8 bases; nucleotides outside the gene matches: 11. The CDR3 region has the DNA TGTGCCAGCAGCAGGGGGCGCGAAGCTGAAGGCTACACCTTC. Its protein is CASSRGREAEGYTF.

V usage is TRBV7-2 and J usage is TRBJ2-7; tentative D call: TRBD1 (5 bases). The length of the CDR3 is 14 residues. Germline CDR1 SGHTA, CDR2 FQGNSA. V was shortened by 5 bases and J by 3 bases, with 14 bases between the two germline ends. As DNA, the CDR3 is TGTGCCAGCAGCCAGGGAATCGGAAGCTACGAGCAGTACTTC. Encoded protein: CASSQGIGSYEQYF. Variable domain in full (rest from reference TRBV7-2 and TRBJ2-7): GAGVSQSPSNKVTEKGKDVELRCDPISGHTALYWYRQSLGQGLEFLIYFQGNSAPDKSGLPSDRFSAERTGGSVSTLTIQRTQQEDSAVYLCASSQGIGSYEQYFGPGTRLTVT.

In this sample, this clonotype turned up a few times. The chain has TRBV12-3 or TRBV12-4 and TRBJ2-1; D call uncertain. Trimming shortened V by 6 bases and J by 7 bases, and 19 bases separated the two germline ends. CDR3 size: 15 residues. The CDR3 sequence is CASREPVDSWNEQFF. CDR3 coding DNA: TGTGCCAGCAGAGAACCGGTCGACTCCTGGAATGAGCAGTTCTTC.

This sequence joins TRBV7-9 and TRBJ2-1; 7 bases are a match to TRBD2. Germline loops: CDR1 SEHNR, CDR2 FQNEAQ (reference sequence). CDR3 length equals 14 residues. Unmatched junction bases numbered 2, after V lost 2 bases and J lost 4 bases. CDR3 DNA: TGTGCCAGCAGCTTACTAGCGGTTTACAATGAGCAGTTCTTC. Protein: CASSLLAVYNEQFF.

This chain connects TRBV20-1 to TRBJ1-5, with 9 bases fitting TRBD1. Per the germline V gene, CDR1 is DFQATT and CDR2 is SNEGSKA (reference sequence). The V gene end was trimmed by 6 bases and the J gene end by 8 bases; junction bases not matched to a gene: 5. The CDR3 is 12 residues long. Here the CDR3 reads CSAAGQGKPQHF. DNA of the CDR3: TGCAGTGCCGCGGGACAGGGTAAGCCCCAGCATTTT.

This clonotype was picked up one time. V is TRBV6-5 and J is TRBJ2-3; TRBD2 agrees at 7 bases. This CDR3 has 12 amino acids. V was pared by 11 bases and J by 2 bases, with 4 bases of the junction left unmatched. CDR1 is MNHEY and CDR2 is SVGAGI in the germline V gene. This CDR3 reads CAGGEPTDTQYF. DNA of the CDR3: TGTGCCGGGGGGGAGCCCACAGATACGCAGTATTTT.

The chain links TRBV6-2 or TRBV6-3 to TRBJ2-5; no clear D gene. This CDR3 is 15 amino acids long. The V end was cut by 5 bases, the J end by 5 bases, with 18 bases between. Per the germline V gene, CDR1 is MNHEY and CDR2 is SVGEGT. CDR3 protein: CASSHLARGQETQYF. DNA of the CDR3: TGTGCCAGCAGTCACCTCGCACGTGGGCAGGAGACCCAGTACTTC.

V usage is TRBV4-2 and J usage is TRBJ1-6; D is ambiguous. The V gene's germline CDR1 is LGHNA and CDR2 YNFKEQ. The CDR3 spans 13 residues. V gave up 0 bases and J gave up 6 bases, with 3 bases separating them. As DNA, the CDR3 is TGTGCCAGCAGCCAAGATTTTAATTCACCCCTCCACTTT. It specifies CASSQDFNSPLHF.

This chain joins TRBV15 and TRBJ1-6, with D hard to call. The V and J ends lost 1 base and 3 bases respectively, with 7 bases between them. The germline CDR1 and CDR2 sequences are LNHNV and YYDKDF (reference sequence). This CDR3 comprises 15 residues. The CDR3 is CATSRGELYNSPLHF. The CDR3 DNA reads TGTGCCACCAGCAGAGGAGAGCTCTATAATTCACCCCTCCACTTT.

The chain is built from TRBV10-2 and TRBJ2-7, with 14 bases matching TRBD2. CDR1 and CDR2 (germline): WSHSY, SAAADI. The CDR3 runs to 17 residues. V gave up 2 bases and J gave up 4 bases; unmatched junction bases: 7. Written as DNA, the CDR3 is TGCGCCAGCAGTGAGGAAGGACTAGCGGGGGGTTTTTACGAGCAGTACTTC. Translation: CASSEEGLAGGFYEQYF.

The rearrangement joins TRBV20-1 to TRBJ1-1; 9 nucleotides agree with TRBD1. This CDR3 has 16 residues. Per germline, CDR1 DFQATT and CDR2 SNEGSKA (reference sequence). J lost 0 bases, V lost 5 bases, and 10 bases had no gene match. DNA of the CDR3: TGCAGTGCTGATGGGGACAGGGAAGAGATGAACACTGAAGCTTTCTTT. This codes for CSADGDREEMNTEAFF.

The chain carries TRBV9 and TRBJ1-6; tentative D call: TRBD1 (6 bases). Germline V gene data show CDR1 as SGDLS and CDR2 as YYNGEE. Trimming removed 6 bases at V and 0 bases at J, with 16 bases between. This CDR3 has 17 amino acids. The chain's CDR3 is CASTKGDTSSYNSPLHF. Written as DNA, the CDR3 is TGTGCCAGCACCAAGGGGGACACCTCCTCCTATAATTCACCCCTCCACTTT.

This clonotype was observed a few times. This chain connects TRBV21-1 to TRBJ2-1; the table's TRBD1 call for D was not verified on the DNA. TRBV21-1 is a documented pseudogene. The CDR3 length is 16 residues. The CDR3 sequence: CASSKAGGAGYNEQFF. CDR3 nucleotides: TGTGCCAGCAGCAAAGCGGGGGGGGCTGGCTACAATGAGCAGTTCTTC.

The chain has TRBV20-1 and TRBJ2-3, with 11 nucleotides matching TRBD2. CDR3 length: 13 amino acids. V shed 6 bases and J 8 bases; nucleotides not matched to a gene: 7. Germline V CDR1 and CDR2: DFQATT, SNEGSKA (reference sequence). The DNA of the CDR3 is TGCAGTGCACAGACTAGCGGGGAGGGTACGCAGTATTTT. Translation gives CSAQTSGEGTQYF.

The chain joins TRBV9 to TRBJ2-4, with 14 positions matching TRBD2. The germline CDR1 and CDR2 sequences are SGDLS and YYNGEE. V shed 3 bases, J shed 13 bases, and the junction held 9 bases outside the gene matches. This CDR3 spans 15 amino acids. CDR3: CASSAGTSGGWEQYF. The CDR3 coding sequence is TGTGCCAGCAGCGCTGGGACTAGCGGGGGCTGGGAGCAGTACTTC. The full variable domain, rest sourced from reference TRBV9 and TRBJ2-4, is DSGVTQTPKHLITATGQRVTLRCSPRSGDLSVYWYQQSLDQGLQFLIQYYNGEERAKGNILERFSAQQFPDLHSELNLSSLELGDSALYFCASSAGTSGGWEQYFGAGTRLSVL.

This clonotype was seen just once. The rearrangement links TRBV7-8 to TRBJ2-3; D remains unclear. The CDR3 length is 15 residues. Germline lookup yields CDR1 SGHVS and CDR2 FQNEAQ. V was trimmed by 8 bases and J by 4 bases, leaving 19 bases between them. The CDR3 loop is CASSGPGRLADTQYF. CDR3 sequence (DNA): TGTGCCAGCTCTGGTCCGGGCCGCCTGGCAGATACGCAGTATTTT.